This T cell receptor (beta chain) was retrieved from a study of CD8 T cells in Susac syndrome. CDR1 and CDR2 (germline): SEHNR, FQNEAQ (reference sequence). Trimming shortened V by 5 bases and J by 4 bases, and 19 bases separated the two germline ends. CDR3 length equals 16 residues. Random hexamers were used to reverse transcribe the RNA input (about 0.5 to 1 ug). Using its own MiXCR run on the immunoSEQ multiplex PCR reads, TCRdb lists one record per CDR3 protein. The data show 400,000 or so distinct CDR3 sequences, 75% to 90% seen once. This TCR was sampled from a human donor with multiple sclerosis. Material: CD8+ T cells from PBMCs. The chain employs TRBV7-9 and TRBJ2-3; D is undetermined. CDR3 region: CASSPADGVVSDTQYF. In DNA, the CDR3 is TGTGCCAGCAGCCCAGCCGACGGAGTCGTGTCAGATACGCAGTATTTT.